What follows are 14 T cell receptor beta chains derived from one specimen sequenced in a study of blood T cell repertoires in COVID-19. Repertoires were generated with immunoSEQ multiplex PCR, while TCRdb's copy carries only in-frame clones and drops some. The sample has roughly 240,000 clones, roughly 85% seen once. Sequences were obtained from peripheral blood. Receptors originate from a man in his forties or fifties with COVID-19, enrolled during active disease.

The rearrangement uses TRBV5-1 and TRBJ2-3, with 7 bases aligning to TRBD2. The CDR3 spans 15 residues. V lost 0 bases to trimming and J lost 5 bases; unmatched junction nucleotides: 6. The V gene's germline CDR1 is SGHRS and CDR2 YFSETQ. CDR3 residues: CASSLASGRGDTQYF. In DNA form, the CDR3 reads TGCGCCAGCAGCTTGGCTTCGGGGAGGGGAGATACGCAGTATTTT.

The V gene is TRBV7-3, the J gene TRBJ1-6; D is unresolved. CDR1 and CDR2 (germline): SGHTA, FQGTGA. The CDR3 is made up of 14 amino acids. Trimming took 6 bases from V and 10 from J, leaving 16 bases between them. CDR3 sequence reads: CASSPGSGISPLHF. In DNA form, the CDR3 reads TGTGCCAGCAGTCCCGGGTCTGGAATCTCACCCCTCCACTTT.

The chain uses TRBV5-5 and TRBJ2-7; 9 positions match TRBD1. This CDR3 region has 15 residues. V was pared by 4 bases and J by 4 bases, with 9 bases of the junction left unmatched. Germline-derived CDR1 and CDR2 are SGHKS and YYEKEE (reference sequence). CDR3 protein: CASSARHRGQYEQYF. DNA for the CDR3: TGTGCCAGCAGCGCTAGGCACAGGGGGCAGTACGAGCAGTACTTC.

The chain employs TRBV11-2 and TRBJ1-2; a possible D gene is TRBD1 (6 bases). The CDR3 runs to 15 residues. CDR1 and CDR2 (germline): SGHAT, FQNNGV. Trimming cost V 5 bases and J 7 bases, with 20 bases left between them. This chain's CDR3 is CASSLALSGAGGYTF. The CDR3 DNA sequence: TGTGCCAGCAGCCTAGCGTTATCAGGGGCGGGTGGCTACACCTTC. The full variable domain, rest sourced from reference TRBV11-2 and TRBJ1-2, is EAGVAQSPRYKIIEKRQSVAFWCNPISGHATLYWYQQILGQGPKLLIQFQNNGVVDDSQLPKDRFSAERLKGVDSTLKIQPAKLEDSAVYLCASSLALSGAGGYTFGSGTRLTVV.

V gene TRBV19 combines with J gene TRBJ2-2, with a possible D match to TRBD2 (5 bases). V lost 7 bases and J lost 0, with 6 bases in between. CDR1 and CDR2 from the germline V gene are LNHDA and SQIVND (reference sequence). There are 13 residues in the CDR3. The CDR3 bases are TGTGCCAGTACGCGGGCGAACACCGGGGAGCTGTTTTTT. Translated: CASTRANTGELFF.

The genes are TRBV7-3 and TRBJ2-1; 10 nucleotides align to TRBD1. The CDR3 contains 18 residues. The V gene end was trimmed by 2 bases and the J gene end by 5 bases; junction bases not matched to a gene: 12. From germline, CDR1 is SGHTA and CDR2 FQGTGA. In DNA form, the CDR3 reads TGTGCCAGCAGCTTACGGCCCCCCCGGACAGGGGGGCACAATGAGCAGTTCTTC. As protein: CASSLRPPRTGGHNEQFF. Full variable domain (missing parts from reference TRBV7-3 and TRBJ2-1): GAGVSQTPSNKVTEKGKYVELRCDPISGHTALYWYRQSLGQGPEFLIYFQGTGAADDSGLPNDRFFAVRPEGSVSTLKIQRTERGDSAVYLCASSLRPPRTGGHNEQFFGPGTRLTVL.

The chain has TRBV5-1 and TRBJ1-1, with a tentative D call TRBD1 (6 bases). Trimming shortened V by 2 bases and J by 6 bases, and 11 bases separated the two germline ends. The germline V gene has CDR1 SGHRS and CDR2 YFSETQ. The CDR3 contains 13 residues. DNA of the CDR3: TGCGCCAGCAGCTTTTCGACAGGTTCTGAAGCTTTCTTT. Protein: CASSFSTGSEAFF.

This clone appeared a few times. The rearrangement uses TRBV20-1 and TRBJ1-2; the match to TRBD1 covers 8 bases. The V gene end was trimmed by 3 bases and the J gene end by 4 bases; junction bases not matched to a gene: 4. The germline CDR1 and CDR2 sequences are DFQATT and SNEGSKA (reference sequence). This CDR3 region has 13 residues. The CDR3 DNA is TGCAGTGCTAGTGGGCAGGGGGCCTATGGCTACACCTTC. This codes for CSASGQGAYGYTF.

The chain uses TRBV6-5 and TRBJ2-1; 7 bases line up with TRBD1. The CDR3 sequence is 13 residues long. CDR1 is MNHEY, CDR2 SVGAGI, per germline. Losses at the gene ends were 5 bases for V and 9 bases for J; bases not matched to a gene: 7. The CDR3 sequence: CASSPNRGGEQFF. In DNA, the CDR3 is TGTGCCAGCAGTCCGAACAGGGGTGGTGAGCAGTTCTTC.

This sequence joins TRBV28 and TRBJ1-2; the D gene is possibly TRBD1 (5 bases). The germline V gene encodes CDR1 MDHEN and CDR2 SYDVKM. CDR3 length: 13 amino acids. V was cut by 8 bases and J by 2 bases, with 12 bases left in between. CDR3 loop: CASSGGGNYGYTF. DNA for the CDR3: TGTGCCAGCTCGGGCGGGGGGAACTATGGCTACACCTTC.

This rearrangement joins TRBV27 to TRBJ2-2, with D uncertain. CDR1 MNHEY and CDR2 SMNVEV come from the germline V gene (reference sequence). The CDR3 is 12 amino acids. V was clipped by 4 bases and J by 6 bases, with 6 bases between them. The CDR3 loop is CASSYSAGELFF. The DNA of the CDR3 is TGTGCCAGCAGTTATAGTGCCGGGGAGCTGTTTTTT.

The chain recombines TRBV6-5 with TRBJ2-7; weak D call: TRBD1 (6 bases). The germline V and J ends were trimmed by 4 bases and 3 bases, with 13 bases remaining between them. The CDR3 sequence is 14 residues long. Germline CDR1 MNHEY, CDR2 SVGAGI. The CDR3 DNA sequence: TGTGCCAGCAGTTTAAGGGGACACCACTACGAGCAGTACTTC. Protein product: CASSLRGHHYEQYF.

The chain employs TRBV7-2 and TRBJ2-2; a possible D gene is TRBD2 (5 bases). Germline V CDR1 and CDR2: SGHTA, FQGNSA. Trimming removed 5 bases at V and 5 bases at J, with 9 bases between. The CDR3 length is 13 residues. CDR3 loop: CASSPGNTGELFF. Here the CDR3 DNA reads TGTGCCAGCAGCCCCGGGAATACCGGGGAGCTGTTTTTT.

The chain combines TRBV5-1 with TRBJ2-3, with a weak D call TRBD2 (5 bases). CDR3 length: 18 amino acids. Germline values: CDR1 SGHRS, CDR2 YFSETQ. V lost 1 base to trimming and J lost 0 bases, with 18 bases between them. The CDR3 nucleotides are TGCGCCAGCAGCTTGTTGGGTCTTCGGGGTGCTAGCACAGATACGCAGTATTTT. It translates to CASSLLGLRGASTDTQYF.